The sequence of this TCR beta chain was determined in a study of cytomegalovirus exposure and HLA in healthy donors. Overall study context: The roughly 100 million unique TCR beta sequences, from 150 million to 200 million T cells, were found by an earlier analysis.

On this clone: No antigen is known for it.

Findings and limits, study-wide: Researchers reported in a later analysis that a missense DCLRE1C variant was tied to TCR beta V- and J-gene trimming.

PCR amplification relied on 60 Vbeta primers (plus 13 Jbeta primers). The protocol was immunoSEQ multiplex PCR, while the TCRdb copy is restricted to in-frame clones and leaves out a portion. The sample has some 100,000 clones; roughly 84% are singletons. The clonotype was recovered from a woman aged 18 to 35 in good health and CMV-seronegative. The sequenced material came from PBMCs.

The CDR3 DNA sequence: TGTGCCAGCAGCTTAAGCGCCACCCGGGACAGTTTCGGCACTGAAGCTTTCTTT. It translates to CASSLSATRDSFGTEAFF. J is TRBJ1-1 and V is TRBV7-9, with TRBD1 matching 7 bases. Germline V gene sequence: CDR1 SEHNR, CDR2 FQNEAQ (reference sequence). The CDR3 is 18 amino acids. The V segment lost 2 bases and the J segment 4 bases; nucleotides outside the gene matches: 16.